This TCR beta chain was sequenced during a study of blood T cell repertoires in COVID-19. About the research overall: T cells, B-cell-depleted T cells, or PBMCs provided the cDNA or gDNA that served as material.

The CDR3 covers 14 residues. Germline CDR1 and CDR2: MNHEY and SMNVEV (reference sequence). Losses at the gene ends were 6 bases for V and 6 bases for J; bases not matched to a gene: 6. Profiled with immunoSEQ multiplex PCR; TCRdb holds only in-frame clones, not every one. The sample carries approximately 220,000 clones, approximately 90% recorded once. Sequenced input: PBMCs or T cells enriched from blood (not recorded which). This TCR was sampled from a man under 40 who had recovered from COVID-19. The chain uses TRBV27 and TRBJ2-7; 12 nucleotides agree with TRBD1. The CDR3 here is CASRPGQGAGEQYF. Written as DNA, the CDR3 is TGTGCCAGCAGACCGGGACAGGGGGCGGGCGAGCAGTACTTC.